The 21 T cell receptor beta chains given below trace back to one sample, sequenced in a study of T-cell reconstitution after alpha-beta-depleted transplantation in children. Molecular barcoding with unique molecular identifiers was used for the TCRbeta library. In TCRdb, the PCR reads were re-called with MiXCR into one record per CDR3 protein. The sample lists just under 350,000 distinct CDR3 sequences, roughly 15% occurring once. This specimen was PBMCs, mostly from graft donor cells, taken 360 days after TCRalphabeta/CD19-depleted stem cell transplant. The receptors shown here come from a male patient aged 2 to 10 who had a stem cell transplant for acute lymphoblastic leukemia, so the T cells may come from the graft donor.

This clonotype was picked up a small number of times. The V call is TRBV7-3, the J call TRBJ2-2; D is undetermined. Germline V CDR1 and CDR2: SGHTA, FQGTGA. The CDR3 is 13 amino acids. The germline V and J ends were trimmed by 8 bases and 5 bases, with 12 bases remaining between them. The CDR3 here is CASANSRTGELFF. CDR3 coding DNA: TGTGCCAGCGCCAACAGCCGGACCGGGGAGCTGTTTTTT.

This sequence joins TRBV12-3 or TRBV12-4 and TRBJ2-5; 7 bases line up with TRBD1. The CDR3 runs to 13 residues. V gave up 2 bases and J gave up 5 bases; unmatched junction bases: 2. The CDR3 region has the DNA TGTGCCAGCAGTTTAACAGGGGCCGAGACCCAGTACTTC. Protein product: CASSLTGAETQYF.

The table lists this clonotype with a few counts. One end of the junction fails to match germline, which may point to a read error. This sequence joins TRBV20-1 and TRBJ2-1; D may match TRBD1 or TRBD2 (5 bases each). Germline CDR1 is DFQATT and CDR2 is SNEGSKA (reference sequence). The CDR3 is 11 amino acids. The CDR3 protein is CSASGANKQFF. The CDR3 DNA follows: TGCAGTGCTAGCGGGGCCAATAAGCAGTTCTTC.

The rearrangement links TRBV9 to TRBJ2-1; D tentatively fits TRBD1 or TRBD2 (5 bases each). CDR3 length equals 16 residues. Trimming removed 3 bases from V and 2 bases from J, with 15 bases in between. Germline values: CDR1 SGDLS, CDR2 YYNGEE. The CDR3 region has the DNA TGTGCCAGCAGCGCGAGCCCGGGACCACCCTACAATGAGCAGTTCTTC. As protein: CASSASPGPPYNEQFF.

This clonotype was observed a few times. V gene TRBV10-3 combines with J gene TRBJ1-2; no firm D call. Germline CDR1 is ENHRY and CDR2 is SYGVKD. V shed 3 bases and J shed 6 bases, with 8 bases lying between them. The CDR3 is made up of 12 amino acids. The CDR3 here is CAISDSVHGYTF. The CDR3 DNA reads TGTGCCATCAGTGACTCCGTCCATGGCTACACCTTC.

This clonotype was seen a few times. The chain is built from TRBV12-3 or TRBV12-4 and TRBJ2-3; 7 positions match TRBD1. The CDR3 is made up of 11 amino acids. Trimming cost V 6 bases and J 15 bases; bases outside gene matches: 9. CDR3 amino acids: CASSPGTVVYF. DNA for the CDR3: TGTGCCAGCAGCCCCGGGACAGTCGTATATTTT.

This chain uses TRBV27 with TRBJ2-5; 7 bases align to TRBD1. The germline V gene has CDR1 MNHEY and CDR2 SMNVEV (reference sequence). The V segment lost 1 base and the J segment 2 bases; nucleotides outside the gene matches: 7. This CDR3 is 16 amino acids long. The CDR3 reads CASSLLRTGWQETQYF. The CDR3 DNA is TGTGCCAGCAGTTTATTACGGACAGGTTGGCAAGAGACCCAGTACTTC.

This clonotype was detected many times. The genes are TRBV12-3 or TRBV12-4 and TRBJ2-1, with 13 positions matching TRBD2. V lost 6 bases, J lost 4 bases, and 9 bases stayed unmatched. This CDR3 has 17 residues. The CDR3 region is CASSPGLAGDLYNEQFF. The CDR3 bases are TGTGCCAGCAGCCCCGGACTAGCGGGAGACCTTTACAATGAGCAGTTCTTC.

The V call is TRBV6-2 or TRBV6-3, the J call TRBJ1-1; 8 nucleotides line up with TRBD1. Germline CDR1 and CDR2: MNHEY and SVGEGT. The V segment lost 4 bases and the J segment 3 bases; nucleotides outside the gene matches: 28. This CDR3 is 22 amino acids long. This CDR3 is CASSSYPWTGFERREDYTEAFF. The CDR3 DNA reads TGTGCCAGCAGTTCCTACCCTTGGACAGGGTTCGAAAGAAGAGAGGATTACACTGAAGCTTTCTTT.

This clonotype showed up just a few times. The rearrangement uses TRBV4-3 and TRBJ1-5, with D uncertain. The CDR3 is 15 residues long. The germline CDR1 and CDR2 sequences are LGHNA and YSLEER. V was clipped by 1 base and J by 6 bases, with 13 bases between them. The CDR3 here is CASSQGLREGQPQHF. In DNA, the CDR3 is TGCGCCAGCAGCCAAGGTCTGCGGGAGGGTCAGCCCCAGCATTTT.

This clonotype appeared many times. The gene calls are TRBV27 and TRBJ2-7, with 13 bases that match TRBD2. With V trimmed by 3 bases and J by 2 bases, 1 base remained unmatched. Germline V lookup: CDR1 MNHEY, CDR2 SMNVEV (reference sequence). CDR3 size: 15 residues. CDR3 sequence reads: CASSFGTSGTYEQYF. The CDR3 nucleotides are TGTGCCAGCAGTTTCGGGACTAGCGGGACCTACGAGCAGTACTTC.

The V and J genes are TRBV10-3 and TRBJ2-1; TRBD1 might be the D (5 bases). CDR3 size: 15 residues. CDR1 and CDR2 (germline): ENHRY, SYGVKD. Trimming cost V 6 bases and J 5 bases, with 17 bases left between them. The CDR3, as DNA: TGTGCCATCAGCCCGTATAAGACAGTTAACAATGAGCAGTTCTTC. As protein: CAISPYKTVNNEQFF.

This clonotype was counted between two and nine times. The chain carries TRBV15 and TRBJ2-7, with a possible D match to TRBD1 (5 bases). Germline lookup yields CDR1 LNHNV and CDR2 YYDKDF (reference sequence). V lost 0 bases and J 2 bases, leaving 17 bases between the germline ends. CDR3 size: 17 residues. The CDR3 DNA reads as TGTGCCACCAGCAGAGAGTTGTTGACAGCAAAAACCTACGAGCAGTACTTC. Encoded protein: CATSRELLTAKTYEQYF.

This clonotype was seen more than once but under ten times. This chain joins TRBV4-2 and TRBJ2-7; TRBD2 matches 12 bases. Germline V gene sequence: CDR1 LGHNA, CDR2 YNFKEQ. Trimming at V came to 3 bases and at J to 3 bases, leaving 6 bases not matched to a gene. The CDR3 sequence is 16 residues long. CDR3 sequence (DNA): TGTGCCAGCAGCCAGCAACTAGCGGGAGGCAACTACGAGCAGTACTTC. This translates into CASSQQLAGGNYEQYF.

This clonotype came up a few times. V gene TRBV19 combines with J gene TRBJ2-1; TRBD2 matches at 7 bases. CDR3 length equals 15 residues. V lost 1 base and J lost 10; bases outside the gene matches: 10. Germline V gene data show CDR1 as LNHDA and CDR2 as SQIVND (reference sequence). The CDR3 loop reads CASSIVDHSGTEQFF. DNA of the CDR3: TGTGCCAGTAGTATAGTGGACCACAGCGGGACGGAGCAGTTCTTC. Using reference TRBV19 and TRBJ2-1 for the parts outside the CDR3, the full variable domain is DGGITQSPKYLFRKEGQNVTLSCEQNLNHDAMYWYRQDPGQGLRLIYYSQIVNDFQKGDIAEGYSVSREKKESFPLTVTSAQKNPTAFYLCASSIVDHSGTEQFFGPGTRLTVL.

The rearrangement links TRBV12-3 or TRBV12-4 to TRBJ2-2, with 10 bases lining up with TRBD2. V lost 3 bases and J lost 7; bases outside the gene matches: 8. This CDR3 has 16 amino acids. The CDR3 is CASSFLAGDSGGELFF. CDR3 bases: TGTGCCAGCAGTTTTCTAGCGGGAGATTCTGGCGGGGAGCTGTTTTTT.

This clonotype has just a few counts. The chain recombines TRBV9 with TRBJ2-3; D call uncertain. Germline loops: CDR1 SGDLS, CDR2 YYNGEE. Trimming removed 0 bases from V and 2 bases from J, with 7 bases in between. The CDR3 is 14 residues long. The CDR3, as DNA: TGTGCCAGCAGCGTAGAGGAGCACACAGATACGCAGTATTTT. This translates into CASSVEEHTDTQYF.

This chain connects TRBV12-3 or TRBV12-4 to TRBJ2-2, with D hard to call. CDR3 length: 13 residues. Trimming removed 7 bases at V and 3 bases at J, with 9 bases between. The DNA for the CDR3 is TGTGCCAGCACCCAGACCTACACCGGGGAGCTGTTTTTT. Protein product: CASTQTYTGELFF.

V gene TRBV7-2 combines with J gene TRBJ2-1, with D uncertain. Germline values: CDR1 SGHTA, CDR2 FQGNSA. This CDR3 has 15 residues. The V end was cut by 5 bases, the J end by 6 bases, with 17 bases between. The DNA for the CDR3 is TGTGCCAGCAGCCTTCTGACGGCGGAAGTCAATGAGCAGTTCTTC. This encodes CASSLLTAEVNEQFF.

The chain has TRBV20-1 and TRBJ2-1; TRBD2 matches 9 bases. CDR3 length: 14 amino acids. The ends lost 6 bases at V and 4 bases at J; junction bases unmatched: 7. Germline V lookup: CDR1 DFQATT, CDR2 SNEGSKA (reference sequence). The CDR3 DNA follows: TGCAGTGCCACCCGACTAGCGGATTACAATGAGCAGTTCTTC. Translated, it gives CSATRLADYNEQFF.

Only a few counts were recorded for this clonotype. The chain has TRBV6-1 and TRBJ1-1, with D perhaps TRBD1 (5 bases). Germline CDR1 reads MNHNS; CDR2 reads SASEGT. Trimming shortened V by 8 bases and J by 4 bases, and 20 bases separated the two germline ends. This CDR3 has 15 residues. CDR3 in DNA: TGTGCCAGCGGCCCTACAGGATTCGGCGGCACTGAAGCTTTCTTT. This gives the protein CASGPTGFGGTEAFF.